This T cell receptor beta chain derives from a study of T cells in Graves' hyperthyroidism and ophthalmopathy. The study's findings and limits: Patients with ophthalmopathy were separated from those with stable hyperthyroidism by a 13 V-J model.

Clinical Activity Scores of at least 3, NOSPECS grades of at least 4 and durations under 3 months characterized ophthalmopathy patients. Those patients with uncontrolled infection, other autoimmune disease, pregnancy or lactation were excluded. Amplification yielded TCR beta CDR3 regions, with RNA transcripts as the source. TCR CDR3 underwent first-round RT-PCR with the HTBI primer set. Each CDR3 protein gets one entry after TCRdb re-called the multiplex PCR reads with MiXCR. The table records about 600,000 distinct CDR3 sequences, approximately 14% of them present only once. This clonotype was seen only once. What it binds is not known. It may be a read error: a sequence one base away is much more abundant. The CDR3 totals 15 residues. Trimming left V 0 bases short and J 4 bases short, with 9 bases between. Germline V CDR1 and CDR2: MNHEY, SVGEGT.

The material sequenced was blood. V and J are TRBV6-2 or TRBV6-3 and TRBJ1-4, with unresolved D. The TCR comes from a woman aged 18-29 years with Graves' ophthalmopathy. DNA of the CDR3: TGTGCCAGCAGTTACTCAGGGCAGAATAATGAAAAACTGTTTTTT. Residues: CASSYSGQNNEKLFF.